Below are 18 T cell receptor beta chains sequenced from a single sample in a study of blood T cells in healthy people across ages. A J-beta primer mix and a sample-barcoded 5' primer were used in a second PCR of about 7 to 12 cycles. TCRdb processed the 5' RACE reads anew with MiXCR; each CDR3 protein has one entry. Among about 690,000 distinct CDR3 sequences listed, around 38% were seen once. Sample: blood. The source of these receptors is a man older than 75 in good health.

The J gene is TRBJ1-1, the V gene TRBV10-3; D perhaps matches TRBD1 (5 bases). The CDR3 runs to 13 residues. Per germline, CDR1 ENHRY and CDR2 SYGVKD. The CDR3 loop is CVNSGRLNTEAFF. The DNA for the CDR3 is TGTGTCAACTCGGGACGGCTGAACACTGAAGCTTTCTTT.

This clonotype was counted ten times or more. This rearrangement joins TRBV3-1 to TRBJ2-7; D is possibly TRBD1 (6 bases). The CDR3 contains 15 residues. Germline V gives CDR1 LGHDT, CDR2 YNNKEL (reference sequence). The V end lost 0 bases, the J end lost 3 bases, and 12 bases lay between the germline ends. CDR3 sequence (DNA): TGTGCCAGCAGCCAAGAAGGTCAGGGGCTCTACGAGCAGTACTTC. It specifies CASSQEGQGLYEQYF.

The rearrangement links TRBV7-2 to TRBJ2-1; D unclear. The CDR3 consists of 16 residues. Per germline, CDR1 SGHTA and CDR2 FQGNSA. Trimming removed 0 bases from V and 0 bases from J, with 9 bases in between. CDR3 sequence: CASSLAQRSSYNEQFF. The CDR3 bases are TGTGCCAGCAGCTTAGCGCAGCGAAGCTCCTACAATGAGCAGTTCTTC.

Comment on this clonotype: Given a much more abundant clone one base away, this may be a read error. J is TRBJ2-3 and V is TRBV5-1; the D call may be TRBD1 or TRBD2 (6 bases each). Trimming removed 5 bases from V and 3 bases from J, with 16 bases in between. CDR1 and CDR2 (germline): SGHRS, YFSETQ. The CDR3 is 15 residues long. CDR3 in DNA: TGCGCCAGCAGTAAGTGGGGGGCCAGTACAGATACGCAGTATTTT. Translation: CASSKWGASTDTQYF.

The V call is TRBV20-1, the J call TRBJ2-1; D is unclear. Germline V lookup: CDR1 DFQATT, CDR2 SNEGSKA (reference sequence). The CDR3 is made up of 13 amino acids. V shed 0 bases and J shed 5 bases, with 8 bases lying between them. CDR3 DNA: TGCAGTGCTAGAGATGCGTCCGACAATGAGCAGTTCTTC. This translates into CSARDASDNEQFF.

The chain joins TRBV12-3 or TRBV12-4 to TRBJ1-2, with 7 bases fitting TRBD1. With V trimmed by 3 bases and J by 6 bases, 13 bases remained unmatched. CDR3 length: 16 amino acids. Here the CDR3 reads CASSFRGQGTADGYTF. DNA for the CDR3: TGTGCCAGCAGTTTCCGGGGCCAAGGGACAGCTGATGGCTACACCTTC.

The CDR3 DNA sequence: TGCGCCAGCAGCTCCCGGACTAGCGCAACTAGCACAGATACGCAGTATTTT. Its translation is CASSSRTSATSTDTQYF. The chain employs TRBV5-1 and TRBJ2-3, with 9 bases fitting TRBD2. J gave up 0 bases and V 3 bases, and 8 bases lay outside the gene matches. Germline loops: CDR1 SGHRS, CDR2 YFSETQ. There are 17 residues in the CDR3.

For the CDR3, the DNA is TGTGCCAGCAGCACCGGCCGGGGGGCCTACACCTTC. Translation gives CASSTGRGAYTF. J is TRBJ1-2 and V is TRBV27, with a possible D match to TRBD1 (6 bases). Germline V gene data show CDR1 as MNHEY and CDR2 as SMNVEV (reference sequence). The V end was cut by 6 bases, the J end by 10 bases, with 15 bases between. There are 12 residues in the CDR3.

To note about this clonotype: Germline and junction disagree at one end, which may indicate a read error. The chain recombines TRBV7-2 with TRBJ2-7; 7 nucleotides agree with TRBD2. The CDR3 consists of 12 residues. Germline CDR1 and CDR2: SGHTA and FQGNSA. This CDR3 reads CATSWDYQGQYF. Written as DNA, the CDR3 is TGTGCCACCAGCTGGGACTACCAGGGGCAGTACTTC.

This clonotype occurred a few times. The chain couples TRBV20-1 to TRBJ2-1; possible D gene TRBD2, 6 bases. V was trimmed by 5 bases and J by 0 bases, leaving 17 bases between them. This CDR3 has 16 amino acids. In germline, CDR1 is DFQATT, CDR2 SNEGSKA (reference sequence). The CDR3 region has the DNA TGCAGTGCTTCTTCCGGGACTTATTCCTCCTACAATGAGCAGTTCTTC. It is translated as CSASSGTYSSYNEQFF.

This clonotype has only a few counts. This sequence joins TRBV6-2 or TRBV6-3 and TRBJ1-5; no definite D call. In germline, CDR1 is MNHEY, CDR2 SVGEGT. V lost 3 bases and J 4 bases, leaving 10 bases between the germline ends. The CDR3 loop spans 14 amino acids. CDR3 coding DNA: TGTGCCAGCAGTTATCGGGCCAAGAATCAGCCCCAGCATTTT. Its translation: CASSYRAKNQPQHF.

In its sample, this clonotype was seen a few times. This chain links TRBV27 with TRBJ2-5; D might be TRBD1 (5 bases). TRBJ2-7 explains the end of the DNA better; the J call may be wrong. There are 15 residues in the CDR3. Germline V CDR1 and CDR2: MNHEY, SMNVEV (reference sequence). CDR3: CASRVGQGGFYEQYF. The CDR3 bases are TGTGCCAGCAGGGTGGGGCAGGGCGGCTTCTACGAGCAGTACTTC.

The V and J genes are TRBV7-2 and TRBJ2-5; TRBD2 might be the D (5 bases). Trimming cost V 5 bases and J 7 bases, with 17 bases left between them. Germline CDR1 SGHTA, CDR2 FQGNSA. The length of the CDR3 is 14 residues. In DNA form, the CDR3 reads TGTGCCAGCAGCCCCCGAGGGCAAGAGGGGACCCAGTACTTC. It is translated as CASSPRGQEGTQYF.

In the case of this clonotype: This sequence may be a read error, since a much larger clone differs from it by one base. This CDR3 is CASSPGLIQETQFF. The CDR3 region has the DNA TGTGCCAGCAGCCCAGGACTTATACAAGAGACCCAGTTCTTC. V is TRBV7-2 and J is TRBJ2-1, with a tentative D call TRBD2 (5 bases). The germline V gene encodes CDR1 SGHTA and CDR2 FQGNSA. This CDR3 region has 14 residues. Trimming cost V 5 bases and J 13 bases, with 21 bases left between them.

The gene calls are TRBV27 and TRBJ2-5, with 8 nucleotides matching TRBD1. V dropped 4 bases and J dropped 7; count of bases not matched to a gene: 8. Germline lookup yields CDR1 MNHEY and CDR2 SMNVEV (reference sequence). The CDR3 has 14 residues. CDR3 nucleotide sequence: TGTGCCAGCAGTTCGGAACAGGGGGGAAGGACCCAGTACTTC. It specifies CASSSEQGGRTQYF.

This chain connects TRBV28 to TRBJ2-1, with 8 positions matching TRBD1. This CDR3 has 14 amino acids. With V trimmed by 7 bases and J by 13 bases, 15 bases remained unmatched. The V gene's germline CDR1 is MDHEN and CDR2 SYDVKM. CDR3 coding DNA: TGTGCCAGCACTATGGACAGGGTTAGGGAGACCCAGTTCTTC. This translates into CASTMDRVRETQFF.

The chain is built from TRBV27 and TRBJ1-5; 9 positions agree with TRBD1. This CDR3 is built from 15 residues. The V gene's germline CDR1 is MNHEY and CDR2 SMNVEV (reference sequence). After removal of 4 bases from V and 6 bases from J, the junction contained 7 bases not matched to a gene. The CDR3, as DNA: TGTGCCAGCAGTTCGACGGGACAGGGCTTTCAGCCCCAGCATTTT. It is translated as CASSSTGQGFQPQHF.

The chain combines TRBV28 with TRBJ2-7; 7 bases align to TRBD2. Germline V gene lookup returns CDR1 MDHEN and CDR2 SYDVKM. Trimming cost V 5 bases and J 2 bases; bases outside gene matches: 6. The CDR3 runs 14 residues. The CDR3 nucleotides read TGTGCCAGCAGTGTGGGAGCGGGACCCTACGAGCAGTACTTC. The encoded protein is CASSVGAGPYEQYF.